The 18 T cell receptor beta chains in this list originate from one sample, sequenced in a study of T cell repertoires in cytomegalovirus infection. TCRdb re-called the reads through MiXCR, storing one row per CDR3 protein. Seen here are 200,000 to 250,000 distinct CDR3 sequences, 6.5% observed once, and the top ten hold under 7.5%. The sequenced sample was PBMCs. The origin of the receptors is a human donor in good health (CMV status not recorded). Some clones in this sample may be carry-over from other donors' samples.

This clonotype was detected ten times or more. The rearrangement joins TRBV28 to TRBJ2-3; 13 bases agree with TRBD2. The junction had 7 bases not matched to a gene; V was cut back by 5 bases and J by 5 bases. This CDR3 spans 16 amino acids. The germline V gene has CDR1 MDHEN and CDR2 SYDVKM. The CDR3 bases are TGTGCCAGCAGTCCCTGGACTAGCGGGGGTGGAGATACGCAGTATTTT. Protein sequence: CASSPWTSGGGDTQYF.

This clonotype was counted many times. V and J are TRBV10-3 and TRBJ2-1, with D possibly TRBD1 on 5 matching bases. The CDR3 has 13 amino acids. From germline, CDR1 is ENHRY and CDR2 SYGVKD. Between the trimmed V and J ends, which lost 0 bases and 9 bases, there was a span of 9 bases. CDR3 bases: TGTGCCATCAGTGAGTCACCTAGGGGTGAGCAGTTCTTC. Its protein is CAISESPRGEQFF.

This clonotype was observed many times. V is TRBV4-1 and J is TRBJ1-3; D possibly corresponds to TRBD1 (6 bases). From germline, CDR1 is MGHRA and CDR2 YSYEKL. The V end was cut by 0 bases, the J end by 2 bases, with 8 bases between. The length of the CDR3 is 15 residues. The CDR3 spells CASSQDRGTGNTIYF. In DNA, the CDR3 is TGCGCCAGCAGCCAAGACAGGGGAACTGGAAACACCATATATTTT.

This clonotype was counted ten times or more. The chain's CDR3 is CASRTGGRRDTQYF. As DNA, the CDR3 is TGTGCCAGCCGGACAGGGGGCAGGAGAGATACGCAGTATTTT. This chain uses TRBV7-2 with TRBJ2-3, with TRBD1 identical over 11 bases. CDR3 length: 14 residues. Germline V gene sequence: CDR1 SGHTA, CDR2 FQGNSA. The junction had 6 bases not matched to a gene; V was cut back by 8 bases and J by 5 bases.

This clonotype was recorded many times. The gene calls are TRBV5-1 and TRBJ1-1; D is ambiguous. The V end was cut by 0 bases, the J end by 3 bases, with 9 bases between. The CDR3 is 14 residues long. Germline values: CDR1 SGHRS, CDR2 YFSETQ. CDR3 in DNA: TGCGCCAGCAGCTTGGTGACGGGTGACACTGAAGCTTTCTTT. Its translation: CASSLVTGDTEAFF.

This clonotype has a count of ten or more. The chain uses TRBV7-2 and TRBJ1-1; D uncertain. CDR3 length equals 13 residues. V was shortened by 2 bases and J by 1 base, with 5 bases between the two germline ends. CDR1 is SGHTA, CDR2 FQGNSA, per germline. The chain's CDR3 is CASSLQPNTEAFF. Here the CDR3 DNA reads TGTGCCAGCAGCTTACAGCCGAACACTGAAGCTTTCTTT.

This clonotype was counted only a few times. The rearrangement joins TRBV6-2 or TRBV6-3 to TRBJ2-7; maybe TRBD1 (5 bases). Germline CDR1 reads MNHEY; CDR2 reads SVGEGT. Deletions cut 6 bases from V and 0 bases from J, with 9 bases between. This CDR3 comprises 13 residues. The CDR3: CASRMDISYEQYF. In nucleotides, the CDR3 is TGTGCCAGCAGGATGGACATCTCCTACGAGCAGTACTTC.

The V call is TRBV25-1, the J call TRBJ1-1; D not certain. This CDR3 has 13 amino acids. Germline-derived CDR1 and CDR2 are MGHDK and SYGVNS. Trimming cost V 3 bases and J 5 bases, with 10 bases left between them. The DNA for the CDR3 is TGTGCCAGCAGTGAGAAGAGGGATACTGAAGCTTTCTTT. This gives the protein CASSEKRDTEAFF.

This clonotype was seen at least ten times. This chain joins TRBV6-2 or TRBV6-3 and TRBJ2-5; D is unclear. Trimming removed 5 bases from V and 1 base from J, with 8 bases in between. CDR1 and CDR2 (germline): MNHEY, SVGEGT. The CDR3 has 13 amino acids. CDR3 region: CASSDQLQETQYF. In nucleotides, the CDR3 is TGTGCCAGCAGTGACCAACTCCAAGAGACCCAGTACTTC.

This clonotype turned up a few times. The V and J genes are TRBV29-1 and TRBJ1-4; no clear D gene. Germline V gives CDR1 SQVTM, CDR2 ANQGSEA. The CDR3 runs to 16 residues. The V gene lost 2 bases and the J gene lost 0 bases, with 13 bases spanning the gap. The CDR3 DNA reads TGCAGCGTTGAATTTAATTCGCCCGCAACTAATGAAAAACTGTTTTTT. The encoded protein is CSVEFNSPATNEKLFF.

V is TRBV14 and J is TRBJ1-6; no firm D call. V lost 0 bases and J lost 9, with 9 bases in between. CDR1 and CDR2 (germline): SGHDN, FVKESK. The CDR3 extends over 14 amino acids. The CDR3 DNA reads TGTGCCAGCAGCCAAGAGTGGGGTACTTCACCCCTCCACTTT. Translating gives CASSQEWGTSPLHF.

This clonotype appeared many times. The chain couples TRBV7-2 to TRBJ2-7; the D gene is possibly TRBD2 (5 bases). The CDR3 has 16 residues. Trimming cost V 5 bases and J 5 bases, with 22 bases left between them. CDR1 SGHTA and CDR2 FQGNSA come from the germline V gene. Written as DNA, the CDR3 is TGTGCCAGCAGCCCCCAGCGGCACAGAATACCTGACGAGCAGTACTTC. Translation: CASSPQRHRIPDEQYF.

There are many counts of this clonotype. V gene TRBV13 combines with J gene TRBJ2-7; 7 bases match TRBD2. CDR1 is PRHDT, CDR2 FYEKMQ, per germline (reference sequence). The CDR3 is made up of 14 amino acids. The V and J ends lost 1 base and 3 bases, in that order; junction bases with no gene match: 3. Here the CDR3 reads CASSLVGGIYEQYF. The CDR3 nucleotides are TGTGCCAGCAGCTTAGTCGGGGGGATCTACGAGCAGTACTTC.

The table lists this clonotype with many counts. This chain connects TRBV27 to TRBJ2-1, with 11 bases identical to TRBD1. The CDR3 loop spans 16 amino acids. Germline loops: CDR1 MNHEY, CDR2 SMNVEV (reference sequence). Germline trimming cut 7 bases from V and 5 bases from J; bases unmatched to any gene: 10. CDR3 loop: CASTRGDRGSHNEQFF. The CDR3, as DNA: TGTGCCAGCACCCGAGGGGACAGGGGGTCTCACAATGAGCAGTTCTTC.

This clonotype was seen repeatedly, ten times or more. This sequence joins TRBV2 and TRBJ2-2, with D perhaps matching TRBD1 or TRBD2 (5 bases each). Trimming removed 2 bases from V and 2 bases from J, with 9 bases in between. From germline, CDR1 is SNHLY and CDR2 FYNNEI. CDR3 length: 15 amino acids. The CDR3 DNA sequence: TGTGCCAGCAGTGAACGGGACCCTAACACCGGGGAGCTGTTTTTT. Its translation is CASSERDPNTGELFF.

This clonotype showed up many times. The rearrangement links TRBV2 to TRBJ2-2; D is unclear. Germline CDR1 reads SNHLY; CDR2 reads FYNNEI. The CDR3 is 14 residues long. The ends were cut back, 3 bases at V and 3 bases at J, with 8 bases in the middle. In DNA form, the CDR3 reads TGTGCCAGCAGTGACTGGCAGCACACCGGGGAGCTGTTTTTT. Translation: CASSDWQHTGELFF.

This clonotype has a count of ten or more. DNA of the CDR3: TGCAGTGCTCCCAGGTTAGGGGAGCTGTTTTTT. It yields the protein CSAPRLGELFF. J is TRBJ2-2 and V is TRBV20-1; D is unclear. V was shortened by 5 bases and J by 8 bases, with 9 bases between the two germline ends. From germline, CDR1 is DFQATT and CDR2 SNEGSKA (reference sequence). The CDR3 sequence is 11 residues long.

Comments on this clonotype: Since a much larger clone is just one base distant, this may be a read error. The chain employs TRBV28 and TRBJ1-5; possibly TRBD1 for D (5 bases). Germline CDR1 MDHEN, CDR2 SYDVKM. The CDR3 sequence is 15 residues long. Written as DNA, the CDR3 is TGTGCCGGCAGGCTTCCGTTGGGGGGCAATCAGCCCCAGCATTTT. Translated, it gives CAGRLPLGGNQPQHF.